This entry lists 25 T cell receptor beta chains sequenced from one sample in a study of cytomegalovirus exposure and HLA in healthy donors. TCRdb's table, derived via immunoSEQ multiplex PCR, lists solely in-frame clones and lacks some. This table has about 150,000 clones, about 91% appearing once. Sequencing input: PBMCs. These receptors all stem from a man in his late teens or twenties in good health and CMV-seropositive.

The genes are TRBV15 and TRBJ1-3; no clear D. CDR1 and CDR2 from the germline V gene are LNHNV and YYDKDF (reference sequence). CDR3 size: 17 residues. V shed 1 base and J shed 0 bases, with 13 bases lying between them. CDR3 coding DNA: TGTGCCACCAGCAGAGGCCTTTTATCCGGCTCTGGAAACACCATATATTTT. The encoded protein is CATSRGLLSGSGNTIYF. Together with reference TRBV15 and TRBJ1-3, the CDR3 gives the full variable domain: DAMVIQNPRYQVTQFGKPVTLSCSQTLNHNVMYWYQQKSSQAPKLLFHYYDKDFNNEADTPDNFQSRRPNTSFCFLDIRSPGLGDTAMYLCATSRGLLSGSGNTIYFGEGSWLTVV.

This chain connects TRBV5-1 to TRBJ1-6; 7 nucleotides match TRBD1. This CDR3 is 18 amino acids long. V gave up 4 bases and J gave up 0 bases; unmatched junction bases: 10. Germline V lookup: CDR1 SGHRS, CDR2 YFSETQ. The CDR3 DNA sequence: TGCGCCAGCAGCCCACTGCTACAGGGGAGCTCCTATAATTCACCCCTCCACTTT. Translation: CASSPLLQGSSYNSPLHF. The full variable domain, with the rest looked up from reference TRBV5-1 and TRBJ1-6, is KAGVTQTPRYLIKTRGQQVTLSCSPISGHRSVSWYQQTPGQGLQFLFEYFSETQRNKGNFPGRFSGRQFSNSRSEMNVSTLELGDSALYLCASSPLLQGSSYNSPLHFGNGTRLTVT.

This chain connects TRBV11-2 to TRBJ1-2; 9 nucleotides agree with TRBD1. Trimming removed 1 base from V and 5 bases from J; junction bases left unmatched: 2. In germline, CDR1 is SGHAT, CDR2 FQNNGV. The CDR3 runs 14 residues. In nucleotides, the CDR3 is TGTGCCAGCAGCTTAGGGACAGGGGTTTATGGCTACACCTTC. Residues: CASSLGTGVYGYTF.

The chain has TRBV7-6 and TRBJ2-7, with D perhaps TRBD1 (5 bases). Trimming pared 1 base from V and 2 bases from J, leaving 12 bases between. This CDR3 region has 15 residues. The V gene's germline CDR1 is SGHVS and CDR2 FNYEAQ. This CDR3 is CASSLGGQGPYEQYF. DNA for the CDR3: TGTGCCAGCAGCTTAGGGGGTCAGGGCCCCTACGAGCAGTACTTC.

The chain links TRBV18 to TRBJ2-7; D not certain. CDR1 and CDR2 (germline): KGHSH, LQKENI. The CDR3 extends over 14 amino acids. Between the trimmed V and J ends, which lost 3 bases and 0 bases, there was a span of 9 bases. The DNA for the CDR3 is TGTGCCAGCTCACCGGTTTTTAGCTCCTACGAGCAGTACTTC. Translation gives CASSPVFSSYEQYF.

This clone was seen only a few times. The CDR3 reads CASSIGEDRVGQPQHF. The CDR3 nucleotides read TGTGCCAGTAGTATAGGGGAAGACAGGGTAGGTCAGCCCCAGCATTTT. The chain recombines TRBV19 with TRBJ1-5, with 7 bases aligning to TRBD1. The CDR3 covers 16 residues. The germline gives CDR1 LNHDA, CDR2 SQIVND (reference sequence). Germline trimming cut 1 base from V and 6 bases from J; bases unmatched to any gene: 9. Variable domain in full (rest from reference TRBV19 and TRBJ1-5): DGGITQSPKYLFRKEGQNVTLSCEQNLNHDAMYWYRQDPGQGLRLIYYSQIVNDFQKGDIAEGYSVSREKKESFPLTVTSAQKNPTAFYLCASSIGEDRVGQPQHFGDGTRLSIL.

The chain joins TRBV7-9 to TRBJ2-7, with 9 bases fitting TRBD1. From germline, CDR1 is SEHNR and CDR2 FQNEAQ (reference sequence). V shed 3 bases and J 5 bases; nucleotides not matched to a gene: 11. The CDR3 has 16 residues. The CDR3: CASSFTSGTGRHEQYF. The CDR3 region has the DNA TGTGCCAGCAGCTTCACATCCGGGACAGGGAGACACGAGCAGTACTTC.

The chain couples TRBV20-1 to TRBJ1-1; D remains ambiguous. V was clipped by 5 bases and J by 0 bases, with 4 bases between them. Germline CDR1 is DFQATT and CDR2 is SNEGSKA (reference sequence). The CDR3 runs to 11 residues. The CDR3 nucleotides are TGCAGTGCTTTCTTGAACACTGAAGCTTTCTTT. Its protein product is CSAFLNTEAFF.

This chain links TRBV7-3 with TRBJ2-7; 9 nucleotides agree with TRBD1. This CDR3 contains 14 residues. V shed 4 bases and J 3 bases; nucleotides not matched to a gene: 4. Germline V lookup: CDR1 SGHTA, CDR2 FQGTGA. The CDR3 sequence: CASSSDRGNYEQYF. The CDR3 coding sequence is TGTGCCAGCAGCTCAGACAGGGGGAACTACGAGCAGTACTTC.

The chain uses TRBV11-1 and TRBJ2-7, with D tentatively TRBD1 (6 bases). This CDR3 is built from 15 residues. Germline V gene sequence: CDR1 SGHAT, CDR2 FQDESV (reference sequence). The V and J ends lost 5 bases and 3 bases respectively, with 17 bases between them. This chain's CDR3 is CASSLSSGHYYEQYF. Here the CDR3 DNA reads TGTGCCAGCAGCCTCTCCTCGGGACACTACTACGAGCAGTACTTC.

The gene calls are TRBV18 and TRBJ1-1, with D tentatively TRBD1 (6 bases). V was pared by 8 bases and J by 3 bases, with 16 bases between. Germline CDR1 KGHSH, CDR2 LQKENI. This CDR3 region has 14 residues. The CDR3 protein is CASTRTVGDTEAFF. The CDR3 DNA is TGTGCCAGCACACGGACAGTCGGGGACACTGAAGCTTTCTTT.

For this clone: One junction end does not reproduce the germline sequence, and a read error may be involved. CDR3 amino acids: CASQRLAGGNF. DNA for the CDR3: TGTGCCAGCCAGAGACTAGCGGGAGGGAACTTC. The V call is TRBV6-1, the J call TRBJ2-7, with 14 bases fitting TRBD2. The CDR3 is made up of 11 amino acids. Germline-derived CDR1 and CDR2 are MNHNS and SASEGT.

This clone was observed a handful of times. CDR3 coding DNA: TGTGCCAGCAGTTTCCAGGGCGCGAACTATGGCTACACCTTC. Its protein is CASSFQGANYGYTF. The V call is TRBV6-6, the J call TRBJ1-2; D is perhaps TRBD1 (5 bases). This CDR3 has 14 amino acids. V was cut by 4 bases and J by 2 bases, with 11 bases left in between. Germline V gene lookup returns CDR1 MNHNY and CDR2 SVGAGI (reference sequence).

This chain uses TRBV5-6 with TRBJ2-7; 11 bases line up with TRBD2. Looked up from germline, CDR1 is SGHDT and CDR2 is YYEEEE. This CDR3 spans 14 amino acids. The J segment lost 4 bases and the V segment lost 4 bases, leaving 4 bases of the junction unmatched. The CDR3: CASSLGTSGYEQYF. The CDR3 nucleotides are TGTGCCAGCAGCCTCGGGACTAGCGGTTACGAGCAGTACTTC. Supplemented by reference TRBV5-6 and TRBJ2-7, the full variable domain reads DAGVTQSPTHLIKTRGQQVTLRCSPKSGHDTVSWYQQALGQGPQFIFQYYEEEERQRGNFPDRFSGHQFPNYSSELNVNALLLGDSALYLCASSLGTSGYEQYFGPGTRLTVT.

The chain has TRBV14 and TRBJ2-4; D is possibly TRBD2 (6 bases). V lost 0 bases to trimming and J lost 9 bases, with 9 bases between them. Germline V gives CDR1 SGHDN, CDR2 FVKESK. The CDR3 has 13 residues. CDR3: CASSQEPGGIQYF. In DNA, the CDR3 is TGTGCCAGCAGCCAAGAACCCGGGGGCATTCAGTACTTC.

The chain combines TRBV14 with TRBJ2-5; D ambiguous. Trimming pared 0 bases from V and 0 bases from J, leaving 11 bases between. Germline CDR1 reads SGHDN; CDR2 reads FVKESK. The CDR3 loop spans 16 amino acids. The CDR3: CASSQDAVLYQETQYF. The DNA of the CDR3 is TGTGCCAGCAGCCAAGATGCGGTGCTGTACCAAGAGACCCAGTACTTC.

The V call is TRBV18, the J call TRBJ1-1; D not certain. Looked up from germline, CDR1 is KGHSH and CDR2 is LQKENI. Trimming pared 0 bases from V and 1 base from J, leaving 6 bases between. This CDR3 spans 14 amino acids. DNA of the CDR3: TGTGCCAGCTCACCACCAGGAGGGAACACTGAAGCTTTCTTT. Its protein product is CASSPPGGNTEAFF.

The rearrangement joins TRBV19 to TRBJ2-6, with unresolved D. The CDR3 loop spans 14 amino acids. Per the germline V gene, CDR1 is LNHDA and CDR2 is SQIVND (reference sequence). The germline V and J ends were trimmed by 8 bases and 4 bases, with 12 bases remaining between them. The CDR3 here is CASADMSGANVLTF. The CDR3 DNA reads TGTGCCAGTGCCGACATGTCCGGGGCCAACGTCCTGACTTTC.

This chain joins TRBV7-9 and TRBJ1-5; tentatively, D is TRBD1 (6 bases). CDR3 length: 14 amino acids. V shed 4 bases and J shed 4 bases, with 11 bases lying between them. CDR1 is SEHNR, CDR2 FQNEAQ, per germline (reference sequence). In DNA form, the CDR3 reads TGTGCCAGCAGCTCTCAGGGGCTAAATCAGCCCCAGCATTTT. Protein sequence: CASSSQGLNQPQHF.

This chain joins TRBV4-1 and TRBJ2-1; 12 nucleotides match TRBD2. The germline CDR1 and CDR2 sequences are MGHRA and YSYEKL. After removal of 3 bases from V and 8 bases from J, the junction contained 2 bases not matched to a gene. The length of the CDR3 is 14 residues. The CDR3 nucleotides are TGCGCCAGCAGCCACTGGACTAGCGGGGATGAGCAGTTCTTC. Its protein product is CASSHWTSGDEQFF.

The chain joins TRBV7-9 to TRBJ2-3; TRBD1 is a possible D gene (5 bases). Trimming removed 6 bases at V and 2 bases at J, with 9 bases between. This CDR3 is built from 13 residues. Germline V gene sequence: CDR1 SEHNR, CDR2 FQNEAQ (reference sequence). CDR3 protein: CASSYGHTDTQYF. The CDR3 DNA is TGTGCCAGCAGTTACGGACACACAGATACGCAGTATTTT.

The chain combines TRBV27 with TRBJ1-1; D might be TRBD1 (6 bases). Germline V gives CDR1 MNHEY, CDR2 SMNVEV (reference sequence). The V and J ends lost 4 bases and 2 bases respectively, with 11 bases between them. The CDR3 runs to 14 residues. The CDR3 nucleotides read TGTGCCAGCAGTTGGCAGGGGTTTAACACTGAAGCTTTCTTT. It yields the protein CASSWQGFNTEAFF.

The chain couples TRBV5-1 to TRBJ1-2; D unclear. V was shortened by 0 bases and J by 6 bases, with 12 bases between the two germline ends. This CDR3 is built from 14 residues. Germline V gene lookup returns CDR1 SGHRS and CDR2 YFSETQ. The CDR3 region has the DNA TGCGCCAGCAGCTTGGCTCTGAAACGGGATGGCTACACCTTC. Encoded protein: CASSLALKRDGYTF.

The rearrangement uses TRBV29-1 and TRBJ2-1; TRBD2 agrees at 10 bases. Losses at the gene ends were 3 bases for V and 9 bases for J; bases not matched to a gene: 8. Germline CDR1 SQVTM, CDR2 ANQGSEA. The CDR3 spans 14 residues. The CDR3 here is CSVDSGRATVEQFF. CDR3 in DNA: TGCAGCGTTGACAGCGGGAGGGCGACGGTTGAGCAGTTCTTC.

V is TRBV28 and J is TRBJ1-5; D might be TRBD1 (5 bases). This CDR3 contains 16 residues. Trimming took off 0 bases at V and 7 bases at J, with 16 bases between the two ends. Germline V CDR1 and CDR2: MDHEN, SYDVKM. CDR3 residues: CASSLWAGSRSQPQHF. For the CDR3, the DNA is TGTGCCAGCAGTTTATGGGCAGGGTCTCGGAGCCAGCCCCAGCATTTT.